This note documents a single T cell receptor (beta chain) sequence. Its target is unknown. The data were taken from a study of T cell responses to AZD1222 COVID-19 vaccine. The study's findings and limits: Repertoire collection took place solely once the T cell response had peaked. Spike-specific TCR breadth and depth grew following two AZD1222 doses.

TCRdb's table, derived via immunoSEQ multiplex PCR, lists solely in-frame clones and lacks some. In the table there are some 80,000 clones, approximately 80% of which are singletons. The CDR3 is 18 amino acids. Trimming removed 4 bases from V and 5 bases from J; junction bases left unmatched: 16. Germline V lookup: CDR1 SGDLS, CDR2 YYNGEE. Material: peripheral blood, obtained 28 days after the second dose of the MenACWY control vaccine. The source is an adult who received the MenACWY meningococcal vaccine as a control. The gene calls are TRBV9 and TRBJ1-2, with TRBD1 matching 11 bases. CDR3 region: CASSPTVINRDRGYGYTF. CDR3 in DNA: TGTGCCAGCAGCCCAACGGTCATCAACCGGGACAGGGGGTATGGCTACACCTTC.